The 2 T cell receptor beta chains given below trace back to one sample, sequenced in a study of response to subunit inactivated influenza vaccine. TCRdb re-called the RT-PCR reads with MiXCR, one entry per CDR3 protein. The table records fewer than 350,000 distinct CDR3 sequences, 20% to 25% of them present only once. The sample consisted of PBMCs from blood, taken 21 months after vaccination. All receptors come from a man in his fifties or sixties who received an inactivated influenza vaccine.

This rearrangement joins TRBV9 to TRBJ2-3, with D possibly being TRBD1 or TRBD2 (5 bases each). The CDR3 has 16 amino acids. Germline V gene lookup returns CDR1 SGDLS and CDR2 YYNGEE. V dropped 0 bases and J dropped 6 bases, with 17 bases sitting between them. This CDR3 reads CASSVARGAGTDTQYF. The CDR3 coding sequence is TGTGCCAGCAGCGTAGCAAGAGGGGCAGGGACCGATACGCAGTATTTT.

The chain has TRBV6-4 and TRBJ1-1; no reliable D call. CDR3 length: 13 residues. Between the trimmed V and J ends, which lost 5 bases and 4 bases, there was a span of 11 bases. Germline lookup yields CDR1 MRHNA and CDR2 SNTAGT. The CDR3 sequence: CASSRTESTEAFF. As DNA, the CDR3 is TGTGCCAGCAGTAGGACGGAATCCACTGAAGCTTTCTTT.